This TCR beta chain was retrieved from a study of shared clonotypes between healthy human individuals. Trimming shortened V by 2 bases and J by 4 bases, and 11 bases separated the two germline ends. Per the germline V gene, CDR1 is MDHEN and CDR2 is SYDVKM. The CDR3 sequence is 14 residues long. Study outcomes and limitations: Larger estimated richness was generally seen in naive subsets than in memory subsets.

Sequenced by immunoSEQ multiplex PCR; TCRdb stores in-frame clones only, minus some. The sample lists 2 million to 2.5 million clones; approximately 95% were seen once. Regarding this clone: What it recognizes is unknown.

The chain joins TRBV28 to TRBJ1-2; D unclear. Sequencing was carried out using naive CD4+ T cells from PBMCs. Subset specified: CD45RA+ positively selected. This sequence originates from a man aged 18 to 30 in good health. Some clones in this sample may be carry-over from other donors' samples. In DNA form, the CDR3 reads TGTGCCAGCAGTTTACAGGCAGATAGCTATGGCTACACCTTC. This translates into CASSLQADSYGYTF.